The rows below give T cell receptor beta chains drawn from one sample of a study of CD8 T cells in ankylosing spondylitis. Using its own MiXCR run on the 5' RACE reads, TCRdb lists one record per CDR3 protein. The sample consists of approximately 220,000 distinct CDR3 sequences, under 12% of them appearing once. Sequencing input: blood, either unsorted or a sorted T cell fraction (not recorded which). The receptors come from a male donor with ankylosing spondylitis or in good health (not recorded which). The CDR3 runs from the conserved cysteine through the conserved F or W. D genes are given only for firm matches. A clone size is listed for some rows: how often the clone was seen (once, few, many), or a class if it is expanded.

DNA,CDR3,J,D,size,V
TGTGCCAGCAGCTTATGGACTAGCGGGGGACCTGGGTACAATGAGCAGTTCTTC,CASSLWTSGGPGYNEQFF,TRBJ2-1,TRBD2,many,TRBV11-2
TGTGCCAGCAGCTTAACCGGGACAGGGGCCCAGAGCTCCTACAATGAGCAGTTCTTC,CASSLTGTGAQSSYNEQFF,TRBJ2-1,TRBD1,-,TRBV28
TGTGCCAGCTCACCAAGGCGGGACCGGGACCCCTTATTGAATCAGCCCCAGCATTTT,CASSPRRDRDPLLNQPQHF,TRBJ1-5,-,many,TRBV18
TGCGCCAGCAGCTTGGGGCCCGGGGCTCCGAACACCGGGGAGCTGTTTTTT,CASSLGPGAPNTGELFF,TRBJ2-2,-,many,TRBV5-1
TGTGCCAGCAGCTACCCTCAGGGAGAGACCCAGTACTTC,CASSYPQGETQYF,TRBJ2-5,-,many,TRBV13
TGTGCCAGCAGCCAGGCAGGGGGCAAGGAGACCCAGTACTTC,CASSQAGGKETQYF,TRBJ2-5,TRBD1,-,TRBV3-1
TGCGCCAGCAGCTTGGTGACAGGTGAAAATCAGCCCCAGCATTTT,CASSLVTGENQPQHF,TRBJ1-5,-,many,TRBV5-1
TGTGCCAGCAGCGTTTCCTCCCAAGCGAGTATCTATGGCTACACCTTC,CASSVSSQASIYGYTF,TRBJ1-2,-,-,TRBV9
TGTGCCAGCAGCGCATCGGGACAGCGAGAGGAAAAACTGTTTTTT,CASSASGQREEKLFF,TRBJ1-4,TRBD1,few,TRBV9
TGTGCTAGTGCCACCGACGGGTCAGGGGATACGCAGTATTTT,CASATDGSGDTQYF,TRBJ2-3,-,many,TRBV12-5
TGTGCCAGCAGCCCGCCGGGACAGTCGAACACCGGGGAGCTGTTTTTT,CASSPPGQSNTGELFF,TRBJ2-2,TRBD1,many,TRBV6-1
TGTGCCAGCAGCCCTCCTAGCGGGGGCACCTACAATGAGCAGTTCTTC,CASSPPSGGTYNEQFF,TRBJ2-1,TRBD2,many,TRBV7-3
TGTGCCAGCAGCCGCGAACAGGGTTATCAGCCCCAGCATTTT,CASSREQGYQPQHF,TRBJ1-5,-,many,TRBV12-3/TRBV12-4
TGTGCCAGCAGTTACGGGACAGTTGACAACGAGCAGTACTTC,CASSYGTVDNEQYF,TRBJ2-7,TRBD1,many,TRBV6-5
TGCAGAAATTCGACAGGGGGCTTCGCCGGGGAGCTGTTTTTT,CRNSTGGFAGELFF,TRBJ2-2,TRBD1,many,TRBV20-1
TGTGCCAGCAGCCTAGGGGGGCCGGGAGATACGCAGTATTTT,CASSLGGPGDTQYF,TRBJ2-3,-,few,TRBV7-6
TGTGCCACCAGTGATTTGCATCCCGGGACTCTTTCCTACGAGCAGTACTTC,CATSDLHPGTLSYEQYF,TRBJ2-7,-,many,TRBV24-1
TGCAGTGCTAGACGGGGGTTTCTTGGTGGCTACACCTTC,CSARRGFLGGYTF,TRBJ1-2,-,-,TRBV20-1
TGCAGTGCGCCTATCCTAGCGGGGGGCCCTACCTACAATGAGCAGTTCTTC,CSAPILAGGPTYNEQFF,TRBJ2-1,TRBD2,many,TRBV20-1
TGTGCCAGCCCTCGTGCCGGCCCCCCCAATGAGCAGTTCTTC,CASPRAGPPNEQFF,TRBJ2-1,-,many,TRBV5-6
TGTGCCACCAGTACAACGGCTTCTGTAGGGACGCAGTATTTT,CATSTTASVGTQYF,TRBJ2-3,-,many,TRBV24-1
TGTGCCAGCAGCTCAGACTGGGCGGCCAATGAGCAGTTCTTC,CASSSDWAANEQFF,TRBJ2-1,-,many,TRBV7-2
TGTGCCAGCAGTCTTTACCGGGACGCAGAGACCCAGTACTTC,CASSLYRDAETQYF,TRBJ2-5,-,many,TRBV12-3/TRBV12-4
TGTGCCTCGGGAGAGAGCCCCTATGGCTACACCTTC,CASGESPYGYTF,TRBJ1-2,-,many,TRBV27
TGTGCCAGCAGTTACTCGATACAAGGGGAAAACTCCTACAATGAGCAGTTCTTC,CASSYSIQGENSYNEQFF,TRBJ2-1,-,-,TRBV6-5
TGTGCCAGCAGTTTAGCGCGGGGAGGTGGCACTGAAGCTTTCTTT,CASSLARGGGTEAFF,TRBJ1-1,-,few,TRBV12-3/TRBV12-4
TGCGCCAGCAGTGTCGCAGGGGACACCGGGGAGCTGTTTTTT,CASSVAGDTGELFF,TRBJ2-2,-,many,TRBV10-2
TGTGCCAGCCTAAGGTCAGACCCCACTACCGATACGCAGTATTTT,CASLRSDPTTDTQYF,TRBJ2-3,-,many,TRBV6-9
TGTGCCAGCAGCTTTTTAGGGACAGGGGCATCTAATCAGCCCCAGCATTTT,CASSFLGTGASNQPQHF,TRBJ1-5,TRBD1,-,TRBV5-5
TGTGCCAGCGGGACCCGGGACCAAAATTCACCCCTCCACTTT,CASGTRDQNSPLHF,TRBJ1-6,-,many,TRBV9
TGTGCCAGCAGTTTCGGAGGGGGCACAGATACGCAGTATTTT,CASSFGGGTDTQYF,TRBJ2-3,-,many,TRBV12-3/TRBV12-4
TGCGCCAGCAGCGGGCAGGGGGGGTACAATGAGCAGTTCTTC,CASSGQGGYNEQFF,TRBJ2-1,-,many,TRBV5-1
TGCAGCGTTGAACACCTCAACCTCACCGGGGAGCTGTTTTTT,CSVEHLNLTGELFF,TRBJ2-2,-,many,TRBV29-1
TGTGCCAGCAGGGACGAAACAGGGTTAGGAGTTAACCAGCAGTACTTC,CASRDETGLGVNQQYF,TRBJ2-7,-,many,TRBV6-1
TGTGCCAGCAGTTACTCGCTTGAACTAGCGGGGATGAGCTCCTACAATGAGCAGTTCTTC,CASSYSLELAGMSSYNEQFF,TRBJ2-1,TRBD2,many,TRBV6-2/TRBV6-3
TGTGCCAGCAGTCCTGCCGGGACCGCCACCCTTGGCTACACCTTC,CASSPAGTATLGYTF,TRBJ1-2,-,few,TRBV28
TGTGCCAGCAGTTCTAGCGGGGGGGGACTTTTTAACACCGGGGAGCTGTTTTTT,CASSSSGGGLFNTGELFF,TRBJ2-2,TRBD2,many,TRBV28
TGTGCCAGCAATAAAGACAGGAAGGGAGGCTACACCTTC,CASNKDRKGGYTF,TRBJ1-2,-,-,TRBV7-2
TGCAGTGCGGGAACTAGCGGGGGGGCCCCCGGGGAGCTGTTTTTT,CSAGTSGGAPGELFF,TRBJ2-2,TRBD2,many,TRBV20-1
TGTGCCAGCAGTGTGTTCAGGGAAGAGACCCAGTACTTC,CASSVFREETQYF,TRBJ2-5,-,-,TRBV6-1
TGTGCCAGCGCACCCGGGACAGGGATTCAGCCCCAGCATTTT,CASAPGTGIQPQHF,TRBJ1-5,TRBD1,many,TRBV12-3/TRBV12-4
TGCAGTGCTAAGGGTGGGAACACTGAAGCTTTCTTT,CSAKGGNTEAFF,TRBJ1-1,-,few,TRBV20-1
TGCAGTGCTAGCCCCCGAGGGGCTTTCTTT,CSASPRGAFF,TRBJ1-1,-,many,TRBV20-1
TGTGCCAGCAGTTTAGAGGCCAGGGAGGGTGAGCAGTTCTTC,CASSLEAREGEQFF,TRBJ2-1,TRBD2,many,TRBV28
TGTGCCAGCAGGGTACAGGAGAATAAGCAGTTCTTC,CASRVQENKQFF,TRBJ2-1,-,many,TRBV6-6
TGCGCCAGCGCCCCACAGCCTCAAGAGACCCAGTACTTC,CASAPQPQETQYF,TRBJ2-5,-,many,TRBV5-1
TGTGCCAGCAGTACCCGGGACAGGGGGCCTCCCGAGCAGTACTTC,CASSTRDRGPPEQYF,TRBJ2-7,TRBD1,few,TRBV6-1